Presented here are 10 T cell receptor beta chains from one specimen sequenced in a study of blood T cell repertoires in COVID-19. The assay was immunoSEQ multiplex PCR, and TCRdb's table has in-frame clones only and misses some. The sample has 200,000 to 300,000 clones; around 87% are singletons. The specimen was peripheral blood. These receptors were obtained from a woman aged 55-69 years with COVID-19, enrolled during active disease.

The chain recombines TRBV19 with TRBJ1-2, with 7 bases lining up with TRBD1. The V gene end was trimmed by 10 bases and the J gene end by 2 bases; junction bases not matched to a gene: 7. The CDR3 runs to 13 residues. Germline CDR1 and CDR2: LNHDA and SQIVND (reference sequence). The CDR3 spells CATEGQNNYGYTF. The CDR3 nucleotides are TGTGCCACAGAGGGACAGAACAACTATGGCTACACCTTC.

CDR3 DNA: TGTGCCAGCAGCGGAGAAGGGAGCTCCTACAATGAGCAGTTCTTC. It encodes CASSGEGSSYNEQFF. The chain joins TRBV9 to TRBJ2-1; D may be TRBD2 (5 bases). The CDR3 loop spans 15 amino acids. V lost 3 bases to trimming and J lost 0 bases, with 10 bases between them. The germline CDR1 and CDR2 sequences are SGDLS and YYNGEE.

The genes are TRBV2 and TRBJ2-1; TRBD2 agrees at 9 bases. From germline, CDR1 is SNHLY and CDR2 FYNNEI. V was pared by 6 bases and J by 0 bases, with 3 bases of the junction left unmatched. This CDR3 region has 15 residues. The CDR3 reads CASRGLANSYNEQFF. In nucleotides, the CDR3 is TGTGCCAGCAGAGGACTAGCGAACTCCTACAATGAGCAGTTCTTC.

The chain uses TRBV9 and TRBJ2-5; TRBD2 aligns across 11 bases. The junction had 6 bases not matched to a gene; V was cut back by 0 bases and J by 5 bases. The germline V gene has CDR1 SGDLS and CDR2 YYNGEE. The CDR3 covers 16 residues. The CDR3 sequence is CASSVGISGRDETQYF. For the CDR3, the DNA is TGTGCCAGCAGCGTAGGGATTAGCGGGAGGGATGAGACCCAGTACTTC.

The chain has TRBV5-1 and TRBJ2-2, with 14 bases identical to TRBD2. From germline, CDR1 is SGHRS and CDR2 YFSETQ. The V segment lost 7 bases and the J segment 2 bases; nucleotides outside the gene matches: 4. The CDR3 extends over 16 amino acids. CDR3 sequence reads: CASGTSGRGNTGELFF. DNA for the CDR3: TGCGCCAGCGGGACTAGCGGGAGAGGCAACACCGGGGAGCTGTTTTTT. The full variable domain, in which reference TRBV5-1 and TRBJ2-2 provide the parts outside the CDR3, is KAGVTQTPRYLIKTRGQQVTLSCSPISGHRSVSWYQQTPGQGLQFLFEYFSETQRNKGNFPGRFSGRQFSNSRSEMNVSTLELGDSALYLCASGTSGRGNTGELFFGEGSRLTVL.

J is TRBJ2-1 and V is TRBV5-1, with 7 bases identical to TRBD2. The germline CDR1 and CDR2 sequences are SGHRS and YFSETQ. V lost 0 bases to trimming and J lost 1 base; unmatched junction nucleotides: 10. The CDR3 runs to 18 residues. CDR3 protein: CASSLVPWGGESYNEQFF. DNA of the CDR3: TGCGCCAGCAGCTTGGTTCCTTGGGGAGGGGAATCCTACAATGAGCAGTTCTTC.

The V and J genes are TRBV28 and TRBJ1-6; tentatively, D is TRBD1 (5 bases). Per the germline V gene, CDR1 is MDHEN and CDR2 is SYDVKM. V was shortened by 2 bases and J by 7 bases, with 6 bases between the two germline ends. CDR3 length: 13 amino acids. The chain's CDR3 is CASSLRGNSPLHF. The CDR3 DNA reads TGTGCCAGCAGTTTACGGGGGAATTCACCCCTCCACTTT.

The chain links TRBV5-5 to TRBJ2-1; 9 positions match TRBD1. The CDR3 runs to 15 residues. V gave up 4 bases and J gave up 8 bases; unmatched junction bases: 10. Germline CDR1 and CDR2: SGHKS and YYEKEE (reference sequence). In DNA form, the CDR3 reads TGTGCCAGCAGCCCGGGGACAGGGTTGGGGGATGAGCAGTTCTTC. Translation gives CASSPGTGLGDEQFF.

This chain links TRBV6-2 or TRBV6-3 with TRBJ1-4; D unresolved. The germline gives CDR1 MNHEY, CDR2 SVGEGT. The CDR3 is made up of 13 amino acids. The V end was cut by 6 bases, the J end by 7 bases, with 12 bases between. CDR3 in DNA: TGTGCCAGCAGCCCGGACTACCGTGAAAAACTGTTTTTT. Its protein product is CASSPDYREKLFF.

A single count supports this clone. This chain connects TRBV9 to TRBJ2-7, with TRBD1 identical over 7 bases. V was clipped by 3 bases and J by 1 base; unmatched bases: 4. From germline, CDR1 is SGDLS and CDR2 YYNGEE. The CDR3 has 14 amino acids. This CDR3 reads CASSAGQVSYEQYF. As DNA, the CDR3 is TGTGCCAGCAGCGCTGGACAGGTTTCCTACGAGCAGTACTTC.